Following are 14 T cell receptor beta chains from one sample sequenced in a study of blood T cells in healthy people across ages. Combining a sample-barcoded 5' primer with a J-beta primer mix, a second PCR ran for 7 to 11 cycles. Each CDR3 protein gets one entry after TCRdb re-called the 5' RACE reads with MiXCR. Of approximately 810,000 distinct CDR3 sequences listed, about 30% are singletons. The sequencing sample was made of blood. These receptors were collected from an elderly woman in good health.

In this sample, this clonotype turned up a few times. The V gene is TRBV20-1, the J gene TRBJ2-3; 10 positions agree with TRBD2. Trimming took 7 bases from V and 1 from J; bases not matched to a gene: 5. Germline assignment: CDR1 DFQATT and CDR2 SNEGSKA (reference sequence). CDR3 length: 14 residues. CDR3 residues: CSGGGTSGTDTQYF. The DNA for the CDR3 is TGCAGTGGGGGGGGGACTAGCGGCACAGATACGCAGTATTTT.

The chain carries TRBV12-3 or TRBV12-4 and TRBJ1-1; TRBD1 aligns across 8 bases. The J segment lost 5 bases and the V segment lost 5 bases, leaving 10 bases of the junction unmatched. The CDR3 spans 15 residues. The DNA for the CDR3 is TGTGCCAGCAGTACCCGACAGGGGACGGGGACTGAAGCTTTCTTT. As protein: CASSTRQGTGTEAFF.

The genes are TRBV20-1 and TRBJ2-1, with a tentative D call TRBD2 (6 bases). Trimming left V 0 bases short and J 6 bases short, with 18 bases between. From germline, CDR1 is DFQATT and CDR2 SNEGSKA (reference sequence). The CDR3 has 16 amino acids. The CDR3 reads CSARDPRRGSRNEQFF. Here the CDR3 DNA reads TGCAGTGCTAGAGATCCCCGTCGGGGGAGCCGCAATGAGCAGTTCTTC.

V is TRBV6-2 or TRBV6-3 and J is TRBJ2-2; D is undetermined. V lost 2 bases, J lost 7 bases, and 11 bases lay in between. The CDR3 contains 14 residues. Germline values: CDR1 MNHEY, CDR2 SVGEGT. The CDR3 sequence is CASSYQTVGGELFF. The CDR3 DNA reads TGTGCCAGCAGTTACCAGACTGTGGGCGGGGAGCTGTTTTTT.

This clonotype was picked up many times. CDR3 in DNA: TGTGCCAGCAGCTTAGGAGGGGGGGTCCAGGAGACCCAGTACTTC. Translating it yields CASSLGGGVQETQYF. This sequence joins TRBV7-2 and TRBJ2-5; TRBD2 is a possible D gene (7 bases). The germline V gene has CDR1 SGHTA and CDR2 FQGNSA. The germline V and J ends were trimmed by 1 base and 5 bases, with 14 bases remaining between them. The CDR3 contains 15 residues.

On this clonotype: Its ends do not fully match the called genes, so a read error is possible. The chain joins TRBV20-1 to TRBJ2-3; the D is unclear. This CDR3 region has 17 residues. The germline V gene encodes CDR1 DFQATT and CDR2 SNEGSKA (reference sequence). DNA for the CDR3: TGCAGTGCTGGAGATCTCACCGGAAGGTCTGGCACAGATACGCAGTATTTT. This encodes CSAGDLTGRSGTDTQYF.

This clonotype was counted only a few times. The V call is TRBV28, the J call TRBJ2-1, with D possibly called TRBD1 or TRBD2 (5 bases each). The CDR3 contains 15 residues. CDR1 is MDHEN and CDR2 is SYDVKM in the germline V gene. V was pared by 6 bases and J by 0 bases, with 12 bases between. The CDR3: CASRDRDGSYNEQFF. The CDR3 DNA sequence: TGTGCCAGCAGAGACCGGGACGGCTCCTACAATGAGCAGTTCTTC.

Concerning this clonotype itself: Possible read error: a much larger clone is one base away. The CDR3 spells CSTRPKTGNYGYTF. As DNA, the CDR3 is TGCAGTACTAGACCTAAGACAGGAAACTATGGCTACACCTTC. The V call is TRBV20-1, the J call TRBJ1-2; possibly TRBD1 for D (6 bases). Germline V gene sequence: CDR1 DFQATT, CDR2 SNEGSKA (reference sequence). The CDR3 totals 14 residues.

The chain recombines TRBV28 with TRBJ1-2; 8 positions match TRBD1. Looked up from germline, CDR1 is MDHEN and CDR2 is SYDVKM. Germline trimming cut 8 bases from V and 5 bases from J; bases unmatched to any gene: 10. The CDR3 runs to 14 residues. For the CDR3, the DNA is TGTGCCAGCTTTATCAGGGGGCGCGAGTATGGCTACACCTTC. Protein sequence: CASFIRGREYGYTF.

This clonotype has ten or more counts. The chain is built from TRBV15 and TRBJ1-1; 8 bases are a match to TRBD1. This CDR3 contains 14 residues. With 4 bases clipped from V and 6 bases from J, the junction kept 7 bases outside the gene matches. Germline V CDR1 and CDR2: LNHNV, YYDKDF (reference sequence). CDR3 sequence: CATSKGTGGPEAFF. For the CDR3, the DNA is TGTGCCACCAGCAAAGGGACAGGCGGGCCTGAAGCTTTCTTT.

This clonotype was observed at least ten times. The rearrangement uses TRBV9 and TRBJ1-6; the match to TRBD1 covers 8 bases. After removal of 5 bases from V and 8 bases from J, the junction contained 9 bases not matched to a gene. The germline CDR1 and CDR2 sequences are SGDLS and YYNGEE. The CDR3 length is 15 residues. The CDR3 DNA reads TGTGCCAGCAGTGACAGAACAGGGGGTCATTCACCCCTCCACTTT. Its translation is CASSDRTGGHSPLHF.

This clonotype was observed a few times. The chain recombines TRBV5-1 with TRBJ2-2, with D unclear. The CDR3 covers 14 residues. Trimming took off 1 base at V and 3 bases at J, with 7 bases between the two ends. Germline CDR1 SGHRS, CDR2 YFSETQ. CDR3 protein: CASSLTRYTGELFF. For the CDR3, the DNA is TGCGCCAGCAGCTTGACGAGGTACACCGGGGAGCTGTTTTTT. Full variable domain (remainder filled in from reference TRBV5-1 and TRBJ2-2): KAGVTQTPRYLIKTRGQQVTLSCSPISGHRSVSWYQQTPGQGLQFLFEYFSETQRNKGNFPGRFSGRQFSNSRSEMNVSTLELGDSALYLCASSLTRYTGELFFGEGSRLTVL.

V and J are TRBV12-5 and TRBJ1-1; TRBD1 aligns across 11 bases. With 7 bases clipped from V and 4 bases from J, the junction kept 11 bases outside the gene matches. The CDR3 runs to 16 residues. The germline V gene has CDR1 LGHNT and CDR2 FRNRAP. For the CDR3, the DNA is TGTGCTAGTGTTCTTACCACCGGGACAGGGGGCACTGAAGCTTTCTTT. This encodes CASVLTTGTGGTEAFF.

This clonotype has at least ten counts. The genes are TRBV12-3 or TRBV12-4 and TRBJ2-3; 7 nucleotides agree with TRBD2. V dropped 6 bases and J dropped 1; count of bases not matched to a gene: 4. The CDR3 has 14 residues. Here the CDR3 reads CASSSTSGTDTQYF. The CDR3 nucleotides are TGTGCCAGCAGCTCTACTAGCGGCACAGATACGCAGTATTTT.